Listed here are 8 T cell receptor beta chains from one sample, sequenced in a study of blood T cell repertoires in COVID-19. Generated by immunoSEQ multiplex PCR, the TCRdb table keeps only in-frame clones and is missing some. The table records 120,000 to 150,000 clones, around nine tenths of them present only once. The sample taken for sequencing was PBMCs or T cells enriched from blood (not recorded which). These receptors were collected from a woman aged 25 to 39 with acute COVID-19.

The chain employs TRBV25-1 and TRBJ2-2; TRBD2 aligns across 8 bases. CDR1 MGHDK and CDR2 SYGVNS come from the germline V gene. The V gene end was trimmed by 9 bases and the J gene end by 1 base; junction bases not matched to a gene: 7. The CDR3 length is 15 residues. The CDR3 loop is CASSLAGGNTGELFF. The DNA of the CDR3 is TGTGCCAGTTCCCTCGCGGGGGGGAACACCGGGGAGCTGTTTTTT. Together with reference TRBV25-1 and TRBJ2-2, the CDR3 gives the full variable domain: EADIYQTPRYLVIGTGKKITLECSQTMGHDKMYWYQQDPGMELHLIHYSYGVNSTEKGDLSSESTVSRIRTEHFPLTLESARPSHTSQYLCASSLAGGNTGELFFGEGSRLTVL.

The V and J genes are TRBV4-1 and TRBJ2-7; the D gene is possibly TRBD1 (5 bases). Germline V lookup: CDR1 MGHRA, CDR2 YSYEKL. Trimming took off 0 bases at V and 0 bases at J, with 12 bases between the two ends. The CDR3 spans 16 residues. The CDR3, as DNA: TGCGCCAGCAGCCAAGATTGGACAATGAGCTCCTACGAGCAGTACTTC. This gives the protein CASSQDWTMSSYEQYF.

The J gene is TRBJ1-5, the V gene TRBV27, with 10 nucleotides matching TRBD1. Germline CDR1 MNHEY, CDR2 SMNVEV (reference sequence). The CDR3 totals 20 residues. The V and J ends lost 6 bases and 0 bases, in that order; junction bases with no gene match: 17. CDR3 amino acids: CASSQTGTGDGYYSNQPQHF. In DNA form, the CDR3 reads TGTGCCAGCAGCCAAACCGGGACAGGGGACGGGTATTATAGCAATCAGCCCCAGCATTTT.

This chain links TRBV6-2 or TRBV6-3 with TRBJ2-1, with 7 bases that match TRBD2. The trim removed 2 bases at V and 7 bases at J, leaving 8 bases unmatched. The CDR3 contains 15 residues. The germline gives CDR1 MNHEY, CDR2 SVGEGT. Here the CDR3 DNA reads TGTGCCAGCAGTTACGGGGCGGGAGAGGTGAATGAGCAGTTCTTC. Encoded protein: CASSYGAGEVNEQFF.

This chain joins TRBV6-5 and TRBJ2-7, with 7 bases lining up with TRBD1. The CDR3 spans 14 residues. J gave up 8 bases and V 5 bases, and 12 bases lay outside the gene matches. Per germline, CDR1 MNHEY and CDR2 SVGAGI. The CDR3 nucleotides read TGTGCCAGCAGTACACAGGGGTGGGCCTTCAAGCAGTACTTC. As protein: CASSTQGWAFKQYF.

The chain carries TRBV27 and TRBJ1-2, with D possibly TRBD1 on 6 matching bases. CDR1 is MNHEY and CDR2 is SMNVEV in the germline V gene (reference sequence). Between the trimmed V and J ends, which lost 5 bases and 1 base, there was a span of 17 bases. The CDR3 is made up of 16 amino acids. CDR3 region: CASSPSPGQINYGYTF. Written as DNA, the CDR3 is TGTGCCAGCAGTCCCTCTCCCGGACAGATTAACTATGGCTACACCTTC.

The gene calls are TRBV27 and TRBJ2-1, with TRBD2 matching 10 bases. Germline CDR1 and CDR2: MNHEY and SMNVEV (reference sequence). The ends lost 0 bases at V and 7 bases at J; junction bases unmatched: 6. The CDR3 sequence is 16 residues long. Here the CDR3 DNA reads TGTGCCAGCAGTTTATCTCCGGGACTAGCGAGTAATGAGCAGTTCTTC. This translates into CASSLSPGLASNEQFF.

This chain joins TRBV11-2 and TRBJ2-2; D may be TRBD2 (6 bases). The V and J ends lost 9 bases and 3 bases respectively, with 11 bases between them. Germline CDR1 and CDR2: SGHAT and FQNNGV. The CDR3 loop spans 13 amino acids. The CDR3 DNA is TGTGCCAGTTCTAGCGTGGACACCGGGGAGCTGTTTTTT. This codes for CASSSVDTGELFF.